The T cell receptor beta chain under discussion was sequenced for a study of blood T cells in healthy people across ages. About the study: Capture via template switching afforded approximately one barcoded beta molecule per two T cells.

CDR3 size: 16 residues. V lost 4 bases to trimming and J lost 0 bases, with 13 bases between them. Per the germline V gene, CDR1 is ENHRY and CDR2 is SYGVKD. In its sample, this clonotype was seen a few times. Its antigen is not known. Regarding the study as a whole: PBMC samples, being unsorted, prevented any conclusive comparison of naive and antigen-experienced cells. Older individuals had lower TCR beta diversity per million T cells (the decline was roughly linear).

The second PCR ran about 6 to 12 cycles with a sample-barcoded 5' primer and J-beta primers. TCRdb independently ran MiXCR on the 5' RACE reads; one entry per CDR3 protein. This sample has hundreds of thousands of distinct CDR3 sequences; about half occur once, and the top ten carry 30% to 35%. The sample consisted of blood. The sequence was collected from a woman aged 55-70 years in good health. V is TRBV10-3 and J is TRBJ2-1; D might be TRBD1 or TRBD2, each matching 5 bases. In DNA form, the CDR3 reads TGTGCCATCAGTGGGCTAGCTGGGGGCTCCTACAATGAGCAGTTCTTC. Amino acid sequence: CAISGLAGGSYNEQFF.